These 20 T cell receptor beta chains share one sample of origin, sequenced in a study of T cell repertoires in cytomegalovirus infection. TCRdb called the reads again in MiXCR, with one record for every CDR3 protein. The sample records 650,000 to 900,000 distinct CDR3 sequences, around a third being singletons. Their target antigens are unknown. The specimen was cultured CD8+ T cells from PBMCs, collected from culture after CMV antigen stimulation. These receptors all stem from a human donor in good health (CMV status not recorded). Some clones in this sample may be carry-over from other donors' samples.

The chain joins TRBV14 to TRBJ2-7; D remains ambiguous. CDR1 and CDR2 from the germline V gene are SGHDN and FVKESK. Trimming removed 0 bases from V and 7 bases from J, with 7 bases in between. The CDR3 sequence is 12 residues long. The CDR3: CASSQDGPEQYF. The CDR3 nucleotides are TGTGCCAGCAGCCAAGATGGCCCGGAGCAGTACTTC.

V gene TRBV5-6 combines with J gene TRBJ2-1; 7 nucleotides match TRBD1. The CDR3 sequence is 12 residues long. V gave up 5 bases and J gave up 6 bases; unmatched junction bases: 2. Germline CDR1 is SGHDT and CDR2 is YYEEEE. The CDR3 spells CASRTGFNEQFF. The CDR3 DNA is TGTGCCAGCAGGACAGGGTTCAATGAGCAGTTCTTC.

The rearrangement joins TRBV4-2 to TRBJ2-7; D is possibly TRBD1 or TRBD2 (5 bases each). This CDR3 has 16 amino acids. Trimming pared 0 bases from V and 0 bases from J, leaving 12 bases between. Germline values: CDR1 LGHNA, CDR2 YNFKEQ. CDR3 sequence: CASSQDRGPPSYEQYF. DNA for the CDR3: TGTGCCAGCAGCCAAGACCGGGGACCTCCCTCCTACGAGCAGTACTTC.

The chain links TRBV6-2 or TRBV6-3 to TRBJ2-7; TRBD2 matches 8 bases. Germline CDR1 is MNHEY and CDR2 is SVGEGT. There are 13 residues in the CDR3. V was clipped by 1 base and J by 6 bases; unmatched bases: 2. CDR3 sequence reads: CASSYYGGGEQYV. The CDR3 nucleotides are TGTGCCAGCAGTTACTACGGGGGGGGCGAGCAGTACGTC.

V is TRBV7-8 and J is TRBJ2-1; D might be TRBD2 (6 bases). Germline V gene sequence: CDR1 SGHVS, CDR2 FQNEAQ. The CDR3 has 17 amino acids. Trimming took 1 base from V and 8 from J, leaving 21 bases between them. As DNA, the CDR3 is TGTGCCAGCAGCTTAGAGTTGGGGCGGGGAGGTGAGGATGAGCAGTTCTTC. This sequence encodes CASSLELGRGGEDEQFF.

The chain combines TRBV9 with TRBJ1-2; D might be TRBD1 (6 bases). Per the germline V gene, CDR1 is SGDLS and CDR2 is YYNGEE. This CDR3 region has 14 residues. The V and J ends lost 3 bases and 9 bases respectively, with 18 bases between them. The CDR3, as DNA: TGTGCCAGCAGCGAGGGAGGCTACGACAGGAGCTACACCTTC. It translates to CASSEGGYDRSYTF.

Written as DNA, the CDR3 is TGCAGCGTTGAACCAAGCTCCTACAATGAGCAGTTCTTC. Translation: CSVEPSSYNEQFF. The chain couples TRBV29-1 to TRBJ2-1, with no clear D. From germline, CDR1 is SQVTM and CDR2 ANQGSEA. V dropped 2 bases and J dropped 0 bases, with 5 bases sitting between them. This CDR3 has 13 amino acids.

In its sample, this clonotype was seen a few times. J is TRBJ1-1 and V is TRBV6-5; D gene uncertain. Trimming removed 2 bases from V and 1 base from J, with 8 bases in between. Germline values: CDR1 MNHEY, CDR2 SVGAGI. The CDR3 has 14 residues. CDR3 sequence: CASSYNRWNTEAFF. CDR3 sequence (DNA): TGTGCCAGCAGTTACAACAGATGGAACACTGAAGCTTTCTTT.

Only a few counts were recorded for this clonotype. Relative to the germline gene, one junction end is altered; a read error may explain this. This chain links TRBV12-3 or TRBV12-4 with TRBJ2-5, with 7 bases that match TRBD2. The CDR3 runs 12 residues. CDR3 amino acids: CASSFLLAPLDF. CDR3 nucleotide sequence: TGTGCCAGCAGTTTTCTACTAGCGCCCCTTGACTTC.

At least ten counts were recorded for this clonotype. The chain employs TRBV7-6 and TRBJ2-2, with TRBD2 identical over 14 bases. V lost 1 base and J lost 2; bases outside the gene matches: 3. This CDR3 has 18 residues. The germline V gene encodes CDR1 SGHVS and CDR2 FNYEAQ. DNA of the CDR3: TGTGCCAGCAGCTTAGAGACTAGCGGGGGGGCTAACACCGGGGAGCTGTTTTTT. Translating gives CASSLETSGGANTGELFF.

The chain combines TRBV5-6 with TRBJ2-2, with 7 bases lining up with TRBD2. This CDR3 is built from 14 residues. Germline loops: CDR1 SGHDT, CDR2 YYEEEE. Unmatched junction bases numbered 4, after V lost 4 bases and J lost 4 bases. CDR3 DNA sequence: TGTGCCAGCAGCCCCAGCGGGGTCACCGGGGAGCTGTTTTTT. Its translation: CASSPSGVTGELFF.

This clonotype was seen a few times. The chain joins TRBV6-6 to TRBJ1-5, with a weak D call TRBD1 (6 bases). Germline V gene sequence: CDR1 MNHNY, CDR2 SVGAGI (reference sequence). The CDR3 is made up of 12 amino acids. V was clipped by 9 bases and J by 6 bases, with 12 bases between them. Here the CDR3 DNA reads TGTGCCAGTTCAGGGGTTGGTCAGCCCCAGCATTTT. Translating it yields CASSGVGQPQHF.

This clonotype has a handful of counts. CDR3 DNA sequence: TGTGCCAGCAGTCCCGGGACCCTCGAAGGAATTGAGCAGTTCTTC. Translation gives CASSPGTLEGIEQFF. V usage is TRBV27 and J usage is TRBJ2-1; either TRBD1 or TRBD2 may fit D (5 bases each). The CDR3 is made up of 15 amino acids. CDR1 is MNHEY and CDR2 is SMNVEV in the germline V gene (reference sequence). V was shortened by 5 bases and J by 9 bases, with 20 bases between the two germline ends.

This clonotype showed up just a few times. The V and J genes are TRBV29-1 and TRBJ2-3; D is unclear. V was clipped by 1 base and J by 6 bases, with 11 bases between them. Germline lookup yields CDR1 SQVTM and CDR2 ANQGSEA. The CDR3 runs 13 residues. The CDR3 region is CSVEGGVEDTQYF. The CDR3 region has the DNA TGCAGCGTTGAAGGAGGAGTCGAGGATACGCAGTATTTT.

The CDR3 nucleotides are TGCGCCAGCAGCCCCCAATGGCGACAGACCACTGAAGCTTTCTTT. It is translated as CASSPQWRQTTEAFF. The chain couples TRBV4-3 to TRBJ1-1, with D perhaps matching TRBD1 (5 bases). This CDR3 has 15 residues. Trimming took 4 bases from V and 4 from J, leaving 16 bases between them. CDR1 is LGHNA, CDR2 YSLEER, per germline.

The chain couples TRBV6-5 to TRBJ1-1; 9 bases line up with TRBD1. Germline V gene lookup returns CDR1 MNHEY and CDR2 SVGAGI. CDR3 length equals 14 residues. V shed 4 bases, J shed 6 bases, and the junction held 6 bases outside the gene matches. The CDR3 here is CASSLQGAMSEAFF. The DNA of the CDR3 is TGTGCCAGCAGTTTACAGGGGGCGATGTCTGAAGCTTTCTTT.

Ten or more counts support this clonotype. The chain employs TRBV7-8 and TRBJ1-4; D not certain. Trimming left V 1 base short and J 4 bases short, with 13 bases between. CDR1 and CDR2 from the germline V gene are SGHVS and FQNEAQ. This CDR3 is built from 16 residues. This chain's CDR3 is CASSLGLLEGNEKLFF. CDR3 DNA sequence: TGTGCCAGCAGCTTAGGGCTCCTCGAGGGTAATGAAAAACTGTTTTTT.

This clonotype was observed once. It is likely a read error, because the conserved phenylalanine at the end of the CDR3 is missing. This chain connects TRBV7-2 to TRBJ1-2, with D maybe TRBD1 (5 bases). In germline, CDR1 is SGHTA, CDR2 FQGNSA. The ends were cut back, 6 bases at V and 4 bases at J, with 18 bases in the middle. This CDR3 has 15 amino acids. The DNA for the CDR3 is TGTGCCAGCAGTAAAACTACAGACAGCAGCTATGGCTACACCATC. Protein: CASSKTTDSSYGYTI.

The chain carries TRBV6-5 and TRBJ2-1; D is perhaps TRBD1 (5 bases). Trimming cost V 4 bases and J 6 bases, with 7 bases left between them. Germline V gives CDR1 MNHEY, CDR2 SVGAGI. The CDR3 sequence is 12 residues long. The CDR3 sequence: CASSSDINEQFF. The CDR3 DNA reads TGTGCCAGCAGTTCGGACATCAATGAGCAGTTCTTC.

There are a few counts of this clonotype. CDR3 sequence (DNA): TGTGCCAGCAGCTTCCGACCGGAGGGAGACTACGAGCAGTACTTC. Its protein is CASSFRPEGDYEQYF. This rearrangement joins TRBV7-9 to TRBJ2-7; D perhaps matches TRBD2 (6 bases). V was pared by 3 bases and J by 3 bases, with 15 bases between. This CDR3 has 15 residues. CDR1 SEHNR and CDR2 FQNEAQ come from the germline V gene (reference sequence).